This TCR beta chain comes out of a study of blood T cells in healthy people across ages. Study-wide results and caveats: Long-lived donors exceeded aged donors in naive CD4+ cells and diversity.

Next came a second PCR, run for about 6 to 12 cycles, which used a sample-barcoded 5' primer along with a J-beta primer mix. Unique molecular identifiers of 12 random nucleotides labeled each cDNA. One entry per CDR3 protein results from TCRdb running MiXCR on the 5' RACE reads. The data hold about 590,000 distinct CDR3 sequences, with about 30% observed a single time. CDR3 length: 14 residues. V trimming: 5 bases; J trimming: 2 bases; junction bases outside the gene matches: 3. Germline loops: CDR1 MNHEY, CDR2 SVGAGI. Of note for this clonotype: Its antigen is still unknown.

The donors, aged about 6 to 90, were healthy Caucasians from Russia. The source material was blood. The rearrangement joins TRBV6-5 to TRBJ1-3, with 7 bases fitting TRBD1. The sequence was obtained from a woman aged 80 or over in good health. The CDR3 sequence: CASSTGQAGNTIYF. The CDR3 nucleotides read TGTGCCAGCAGTACCGGACAGGCTGGAAACACCATATATTTT.